A selection of T cell receptor beta chains follows, all from one sample in a study of cytomegalovirus exposure and HLA in healthy donors. Assay used: immunoSEQ multiplex PCR; TCRdb lists only in-frame clones, some missing. The top ten hold roughly 2.8% of the sample, which has about 190,000 clones, roughly four fifths seen once. The sample taken for sequencing was PBMCs. These receptors were taken from a young woman in good health and CMV-seropositive. Both conserved end residues are part of each CDR3. D genes are given only for firm matches. Not every row has a clone size; where given, it reads once, few, many or a size class.

abundance,v_gene,d_gene,j_gene,CDR3aa,CDR3nt
-,TRBV5-4,-,TRBJ2-7,CASSFGGVRYF,TGTGCCAGCAGCTTCGGCGGAGTAAGGTACTTC
-,TRBV5-8,-,TRBJ2-1,CASSLEGLATNEQFF,TGTGCCAGCAGCCTCGAGGGACTCGCCACTAATGAGCAGTTCTTC
few,TRBV6-1,-,TRBJ2-7,CASSPIGSEQYF,TGTGCCAGCTCTCCCATTGGGAGCGAGCAGTACTTC
-,TRBV5-8,TRBD2,TRBJ2-7,CASSLTSGNDEQYF,TGTGCCAGCAGCTTGACTAGCGGGAACGACGAGCAGTACTTC
-,TRBV5-1,TRBD1,TRBJ1-1,CASSTTTGLNTEAFF,TGCGCCAGCAGCACTACGACAGGGCTGAACACTGAAGCTTTCTTT
-,TRBV29-1,-,TRBJ2-7,CSVLTAYEQYF,TGCAGCGTCTTGACTGCCTACGAGCAGTACTTC
-,TRBV28,-,TRBJ1-5,CASSLPDSWNQPQHF,TGTGCCAGCAGTCTCCCTGACAGCTGGAATCAGCCCCAGCATTTT
-,TRBV2,-,TRBJ2-5,CASSERSETQYF,TGTGCCAGCAGTGAAAGGAGCGAGACCCAGTACTTC
-,TRBV5-1,TRBD1,TRBJ2-5,CASSFSGTGGSKTQYF,TGCGCCAGCAGCTTTTCCGGGACAGGGGGGTCGAAGACCCAGTACTTC
-,TRBV11-1,-,TRBJ2-7,CASSLAPVSYEQYF,TGTGCCAGCAGCTTAGCCCCAGTCTCCTACGAGCAGTACTTC
-,TRBV18,-,TRBJ2-1,CASSRTGPSYNEQFF,TGTGCCAGCTCACGAACTGGGCCATCCTACAATGAGCAGTTCTTC
-,TRBV23-1,TRBD2,TRBJ2-7,CASSQSVNPPGLAPHEQYF,TGCGCCAGCAGTCAATCGGTGAACCCGCCGGGACTAGCGCCCCACGAGCAGTACTTC
-,TRBV9,TRBD2,TRBJ2-1,CASSVQLAEQFF,TGTGCCAGCAGCGTACAACTAGCGGAGCAGTTCTTC
-,TRBV7-2,-,TRBJ1-1,CASSLGDINTEAFF,TGTGCCAGCAGCTTAGGCGACATTAACACTGAAGCTTTCTTT
-,TRBV5-1,-,TRBJ1-4,CASSLEGKGEKLFF,TGCGCCAGCAGCTTGGAGGGGAAGGGTGAAAAACTGTTTTTT
-,TRBV5-5,-,TRBJ1-2,CASSLGTVNYGYTF,TGTGCCAGCAGCTTGGGGACAGTCAACTATGGCTACACCTTC
-,TRBV5-1,TRBD1,TRBJ2-1,CASSLRTGIGEQFF,TGCGCCAGCAGCTTGAGGACAGGGATCGGTGAGCAGTTCTTC
-,TRBV5-1,TRBD2,TRBJ2-7,CASTPVGLAGDSYEQYF,TGCGCCAGCACCCCCGTGGGACTAGCGGGAGACTCCTACGAGCAGTACTTC
-,TRBV28,-,TRBJ2-7,CASSSPLVTYEQYF,TGTGCCAGCAGTTCCCCCCTAGTTACCTACGAGCAGTACTTC
-,TRBV7-2,TRBD2,TRBJ2-7,CASSLGLALTYEQYF,TGTGCCAGCAGCTTAGGACTAGCGTTAACCTACGAGCAGTACTTC
-,TRBV6-1,TRBD1,TRBJ1-1,CASSSSGGAFF,TGTGCCAGCAGTTCCTCAGGGGGAGCTTTCTTT
-,TRBV7-8,TRBD2,TRBJ2-7,CASSPRVTSGPSYEQYF,TGTGCCAGCAGCCCTAGGGTCACTAGCGGTCCTTCCTACGAGCAGTACTTC